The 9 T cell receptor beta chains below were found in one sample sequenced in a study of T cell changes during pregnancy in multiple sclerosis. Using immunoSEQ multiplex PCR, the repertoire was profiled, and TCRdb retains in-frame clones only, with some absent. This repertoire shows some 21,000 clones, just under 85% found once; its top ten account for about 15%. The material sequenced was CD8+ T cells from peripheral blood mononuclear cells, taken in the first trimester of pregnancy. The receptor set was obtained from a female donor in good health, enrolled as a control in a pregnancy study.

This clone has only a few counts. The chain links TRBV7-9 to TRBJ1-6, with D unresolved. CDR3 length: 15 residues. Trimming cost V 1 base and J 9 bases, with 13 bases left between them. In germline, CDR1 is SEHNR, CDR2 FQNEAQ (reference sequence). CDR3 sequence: CASSLGGLGSSPLHF. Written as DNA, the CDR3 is TGTGCCAGCAGCTTAGGAGGGCTCGGGAGTTCACCCCTCCACTTT.

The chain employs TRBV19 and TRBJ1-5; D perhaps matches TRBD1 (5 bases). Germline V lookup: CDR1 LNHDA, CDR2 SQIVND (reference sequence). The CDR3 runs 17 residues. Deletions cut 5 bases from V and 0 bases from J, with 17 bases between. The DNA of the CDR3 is TGTGCCAGTAGTCCCTCGCCGGGACTATATAGCAATCAGCCCCAGCATTTT. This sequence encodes CASSPSPGLYSNQPQHF. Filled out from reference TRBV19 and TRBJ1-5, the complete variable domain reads DGGITQSPKYLFRKEGQNVTLSCEQNLNHDAMYWYRQDPGQGLRLIYYSQIVNDFQKGDIAEGYSVSREKKESFPLTVTSAQKNPTAFYLCASSPSPGLYSNQPQHFGDGTRLSIL.

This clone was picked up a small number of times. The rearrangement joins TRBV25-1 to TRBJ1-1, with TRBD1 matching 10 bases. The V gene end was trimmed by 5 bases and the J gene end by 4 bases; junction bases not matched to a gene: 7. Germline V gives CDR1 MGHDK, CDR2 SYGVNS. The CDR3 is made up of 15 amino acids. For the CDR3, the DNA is TGTGCCAGCAGTAAAACTAGGACAGGGGGCACTGAAGCTTTCTTT. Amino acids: CASSKTRTGGTEAFF.

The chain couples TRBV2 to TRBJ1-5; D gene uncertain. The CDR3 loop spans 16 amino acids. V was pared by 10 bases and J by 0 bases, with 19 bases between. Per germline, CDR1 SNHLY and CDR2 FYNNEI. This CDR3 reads CATRRVTPISNQPQHF. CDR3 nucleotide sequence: TGTGCCACCCGCCGGGTCACTCCGATTAGCAATCAGCCCCAGCATTTT.

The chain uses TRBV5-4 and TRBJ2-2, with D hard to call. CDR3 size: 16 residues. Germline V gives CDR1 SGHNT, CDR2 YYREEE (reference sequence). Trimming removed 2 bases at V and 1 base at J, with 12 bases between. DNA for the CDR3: TGTGCCAGCAGCTTCAAACGAGAGAAGAACACCGGGGAGCTGTTTTTT. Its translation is CASSFKREKNTGELFF.

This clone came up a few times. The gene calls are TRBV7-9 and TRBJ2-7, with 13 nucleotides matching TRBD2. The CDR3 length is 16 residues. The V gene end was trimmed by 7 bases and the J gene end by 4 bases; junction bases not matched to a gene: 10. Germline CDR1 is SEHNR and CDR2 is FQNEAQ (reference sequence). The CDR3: CASTRTSGGRAYEQYF. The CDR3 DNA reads TGTGCCAGCACCCGGACTAGCGGGGGCCGAGCATACGAGCAGTACTTC.

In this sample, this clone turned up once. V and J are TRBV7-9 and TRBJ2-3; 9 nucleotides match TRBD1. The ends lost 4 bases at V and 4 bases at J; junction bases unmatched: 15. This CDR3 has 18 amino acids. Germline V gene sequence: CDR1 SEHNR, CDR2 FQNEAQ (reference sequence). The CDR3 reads CASSSPLGQGSRADTQYF. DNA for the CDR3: TGTGCCAGCAGCTCCCCCCTGGGACAGGGTTCTCGTGCAGATACGCAGTATTTT.

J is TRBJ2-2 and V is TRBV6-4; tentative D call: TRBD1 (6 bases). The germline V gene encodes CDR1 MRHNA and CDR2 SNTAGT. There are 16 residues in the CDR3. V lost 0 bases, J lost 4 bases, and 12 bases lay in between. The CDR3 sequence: CASSDSGAGATGELFF. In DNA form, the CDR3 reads TGTGCCAGCAGTGACTCGGGGGCAGGGGCCACCGGGGAGCTGTTTTTT.

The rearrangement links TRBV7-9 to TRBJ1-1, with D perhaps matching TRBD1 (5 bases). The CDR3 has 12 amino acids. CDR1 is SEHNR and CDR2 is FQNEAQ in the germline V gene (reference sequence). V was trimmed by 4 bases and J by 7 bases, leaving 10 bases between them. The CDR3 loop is CASSWGGDEAFF. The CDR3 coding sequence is TGTGCCAGCAGCTGGGGGGGTGATGAAGCTTTCTTT.